Only a few counts were recorded for the clone carrying this T cell receptor (beta chain). Antigen specificity is unknown. This specimen comes from a study of a mutant IDH1 vaccine in newly diagnosed glioma. TCRdb keeps only in-frame clones here, not all; method: immunoSEQ multiplex PCR. The sample includes about 44,000 clones, approximately 90% of them seen just once. Overall study findings and caveats: Pseudoprogression seemed unrelated to changes in top peripheral T cell clonotypes.

The time point denotes: week 23, last vaccination. Each vaccine dose was 300 ug of mutant IDH1 20-mer peptide, with topical imiquimod. The donors had new WHO grade 3 or 4 astrocytomas; these were IDH1-mutant and ATRX-lost. This TCR was sampled from a man aged 50 to 60 with glioma. The material sequenced was PBMCs, taken from a glioma patient whose treatment included an IDH1 peptide vaccine.

CDR3 sequence: CAWSPGYWGQPQHF. The CDR3, as DNA: TGTGCCTGGAGTCCCGGTTATTGGGGTCAGCCCCAGCATTTT. V gene TRBV30 combines with J gene TRBJ1-5; no definite D call. V was cut by 2 bases and J by 6 bases, with 14 bases left in between. In germline, CDR1 is GTSNPN, CDR2 SVGIG (reference sequence). The length of the CDR3 is 14 residues.